The sequence of this T cell receptor (beta chain) was determined in a study of response to subunit inactivated influenza vaccine. With regard to this clonotype: Its antigen is unknown.

MiXCR, run by TCRdb on the RT-PCR reads, gives a single entry per CDR3 protein. The data show around 520,000 distinct CDR3 sequences, roughly 23% seen once. J was trimmed by 0 bases and V by 0 bases; bases with no gene match: 7. The CDR3 is made up of 18 amino acids. Germline assignment: CDR1 SGHRS and CDR2 YFSETQ. Points from the study as a whole: Authors proposed each seasonal influenza vaccination draws in few new T cells.

The chain combines TRBV5-1 with TRBJ2-1; TRBD2 matches 9 bases. The material was CD4+ T cells sorted from PBMCs, obtained 5 days after vaccination. The TCR comes from a man in his forties or fifties who received an inactivated influenza vaccine. For the CDR3, the DNA is TGCGCCAGCAGCTTGGCCCCCTGGCGGGGGGGCTCCTACAATGAGCAGTTCTTC. It encodes CASSLAPWRGGSYNEQFF.